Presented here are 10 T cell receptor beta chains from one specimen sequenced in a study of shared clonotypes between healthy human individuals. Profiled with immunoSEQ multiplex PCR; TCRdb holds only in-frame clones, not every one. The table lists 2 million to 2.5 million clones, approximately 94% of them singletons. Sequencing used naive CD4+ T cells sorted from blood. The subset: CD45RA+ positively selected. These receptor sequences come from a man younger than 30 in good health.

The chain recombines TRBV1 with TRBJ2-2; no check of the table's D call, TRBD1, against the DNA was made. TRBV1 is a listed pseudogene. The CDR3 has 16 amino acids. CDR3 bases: TGCACCAGCAGCCCACCTGGACAGCTGAACACCGGGGAGCTGTTTTTT. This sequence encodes CTSSPPGQLNTGELFF.

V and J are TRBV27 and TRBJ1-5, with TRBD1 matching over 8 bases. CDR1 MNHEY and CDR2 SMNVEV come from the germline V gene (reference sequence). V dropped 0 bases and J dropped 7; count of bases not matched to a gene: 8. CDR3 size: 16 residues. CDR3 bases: TGTGCCAGCAGTTTATCGGGGTCAGGGGGCCGACAGCCCCAGCATTTT. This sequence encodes CASSLSGSGGRQPQHF.

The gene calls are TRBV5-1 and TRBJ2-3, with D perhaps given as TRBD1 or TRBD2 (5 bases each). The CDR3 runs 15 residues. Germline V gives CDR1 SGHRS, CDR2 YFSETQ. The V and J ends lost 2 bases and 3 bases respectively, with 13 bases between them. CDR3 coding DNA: TGCGCCAGCAGCTTACCAGGGTGGGAGACAGATACGCAGTATTTT. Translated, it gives CASSLPGWETDTQYF.

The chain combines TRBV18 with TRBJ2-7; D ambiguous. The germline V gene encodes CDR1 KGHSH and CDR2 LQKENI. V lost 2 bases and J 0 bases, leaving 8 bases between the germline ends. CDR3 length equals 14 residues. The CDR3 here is CASSPASLSYEQYF. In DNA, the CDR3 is TGTGCCAGCTCACCAGCGTCCCTCTCCTACGAGCAGTACTTC.

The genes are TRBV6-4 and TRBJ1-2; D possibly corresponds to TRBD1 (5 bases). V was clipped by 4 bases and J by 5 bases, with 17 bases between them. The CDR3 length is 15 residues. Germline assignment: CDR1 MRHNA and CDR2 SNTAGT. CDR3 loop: CASSAMRGPGYGYTF. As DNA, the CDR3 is TGTGCCAGCAGTGCCATGAGGGGTCCAGGATATGGCTACACCTTC.

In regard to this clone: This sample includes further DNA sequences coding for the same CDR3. CDR3 protein: CASSPVSPYEQYF. The CDR3 DNA reads as TGTGCCAGCTCACCAGTAAGCCCCTACGAGCAGTACTTC. V and J are TRBV18 and TRBJ2-7; no clear D. V lost 2 bases and J lost 2, with 7 bases in between. The germline CDR1 and CDR2 sequences are KGHSH and LQKENI. There are 13 residues in the CDR3.

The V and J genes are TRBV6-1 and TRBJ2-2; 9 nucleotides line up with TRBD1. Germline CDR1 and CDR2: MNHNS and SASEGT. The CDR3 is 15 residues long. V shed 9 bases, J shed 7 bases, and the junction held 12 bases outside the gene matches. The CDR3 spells CASGRDRDSVGELFF. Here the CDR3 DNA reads TGTGCCAGTGGCCGGGACAGGGATTCGGTCGGGGAGCTGTTTTTT.

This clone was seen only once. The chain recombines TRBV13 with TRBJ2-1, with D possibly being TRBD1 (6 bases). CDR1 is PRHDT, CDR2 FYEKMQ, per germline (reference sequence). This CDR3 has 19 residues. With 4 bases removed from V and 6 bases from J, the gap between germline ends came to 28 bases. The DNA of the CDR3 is TGTGCCAGCAGCTCCACGGGGTATTTTAGCTCCCGAGGGGGCAATGAGCAGTTCTTC. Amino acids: CASSSTGYFSSRGGNEQFF.

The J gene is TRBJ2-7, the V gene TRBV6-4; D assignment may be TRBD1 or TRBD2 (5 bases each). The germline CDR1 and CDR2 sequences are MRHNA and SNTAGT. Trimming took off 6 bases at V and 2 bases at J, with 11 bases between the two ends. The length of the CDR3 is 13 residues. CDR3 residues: CASSRDGTYEQYF. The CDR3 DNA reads TGTGCCAGCAGCCGGGACGGGACCTACGAGCAGTACTTC.

The CDR3 DNA is TGTGCCAGCGGCAGGGGGAATCAGCCCCAGCATTTT. Translation gives CASGRGNQPQHF. The V call is TRBV6-1, the J call TRBJ1-5; 7 nucleotides match TRBD1. Germline CDR1 is MNHNS and CDR2 is SASEGT. The V gene end was trimmed by 8 bases and the J gene end by 4 bases; junction bases not matched to a gene: 2. The CDR3 has 12 residues.